The next 20 T cell receptor beta chains were all read from a single sample in a study of monozygotic twins with inflammatory bowel disease. From the 5' RACE reads, TCRdb lists one entry per CDR3 protein and no DNA. The table lists fewer than 450,000 distinct CDR3 sequences. The sequenced sample consisted of blood. These receptors were taken from a human donor with ulcerative colitis or Crohn's disease, or a healthy co-twin of an affected twin (not recorded which).

This sequence joins TRBV7-9 and TRBJ1-4; there is no DNA to check the TCRdb D call of TRBD1. This CDR3 has 16 residues. Germline V gene data show CDR1 as SEHNR and CDR2 as FQNEAQ (reference sequence). CDR3 in amino acids: CASSPGQGASNEKLFF.

The chain links TRBV14 to TRBJ1-6. CDR1 is SGHDN, CDR2 FVKESK, per germline. The CDR3 is 14 residues long. The CDR3 region is CASSQDLGNSPLHF.

The chain combines TRBV3-1 with TRBJ2-5; the D call from TCRdb, TRBD2, cannot be confirmed without DNA. CDR1 is LGHDT, CDR2 YNNKEL, per germline (reference sequence). The CDR3 length is 17 residues. The CDR3 region is CASSQDAAGGLQETQYF.

The chain combines TRBV19 with TRBJ1-5; TCRdb designates TRBD1, a call that cannot be tested without DNA. There are 18 residues in the CDR3. Per germline, CDR1 LNHDA and CDR2 SQIVND (reference sequence). The CDR3 protein is CASSIRDRELYSNQPQQF.

This chain connects TRBV11-2 to TRBJ1-1; TCRdb names TRBD1, which stays unverified in the absence of DNA. The germline V gene encodes CDR1 SGHAT and CDR2 FQNNGV. The CDR3 has 14 amino acids. Here the CDR3 reads CASSSGQGRTEAFF.

The J gene is TRBJ2-6, the V gene TRBV5-6; TCRdb's D call, TRBD1, is unchecked because there is no DNA. CDR1 and CDR2 (germline): SGHDT, YYEEEE. The CDR3 spans 18 residues. The CDR3 region is CASSLYRGVISGANVLTF.

V gene TRBV6-5 combines with J gene TRBJ1-1; lacking DNA, the TRBD1 call made by TCRdb goes unchecked. Germline lookup yields CDR1 MNHEY and CDR2 SVGAGI. This CDR3 is 12 amino acids long. CDR3 amino acids: CASSLDRTEAFF.

CDR3 sequence reads: CASSFSSGNTEAFF. This chain uses TRBV5-1 with TRBJ1-1. The CDR3 is made up of 14 amino acids. CDR1 is SGHRS and CDR2 is YFSETQ in the germline V gene.

V usage is TRBV11-1 and J usage is TRBJ2-6; no DNA is available, so the TRBD1 call from TCRdb remains unchecked. CDR1 is SGHAT, CDR2 FQDESV, per germline (reference sequence). The CDR3 is 17 residues long. This CDR3 reads CASSLADRGAGANVLTF.

The CDR3: CASSSQGASSGANVLTF. The chain recombines TRBV7-2 with TRBJ2-6; as DNA is missing, the TRBD1 call by TCRdb cannot be tested. The CDR3 spans 17 residues. CDR1 is SGHTA, CDR2 FQGNSA, per germline. Drawing the rest from reference TRBV7-2 and TRBJ2-6, the complete variable domain is GAGVSQSPSNKVTEKGKDVELRCDPISGHTALYWYRQSLGQGLEFLIYFQGNSAPDKSGLPSDRFSAERTGGSVSTLTIQRTQQEDSAVYLCASSSQGASSGANVLTFGAGSRLTVL.

The V and J genes are TRBV20-1 and TRBJ2-1; TCRdb indicates TRBD2, and absent DNA this call remains unverified. Germline CDR1 is DFQATT and CDR2 is SNEGSKA (reference sequence). CDR3 length: 12 residues. The CDR3 reads CSATTLAREQFF.

The chain combines TRBV6-2 or TRBV6-3 with TRBJ2-4; the D call from TCRdb, TRBD1, cannot be confirmed without DNA. There are 16 residues in the CDR3. The V gene's germline CDR1 is MNHEY and CDR2 SVGEGT. The CDR3 protein is CASSPDRGLAKNIQYF.

The gene calls are TRBV5-4 and TRBJ2-2; the TCRdb call, TRBD1, lacks DNA for checking. This CDR3 contains 15 residues. CDR1 is SGHNT and CDR2 is YYREEE in the germline V gene (reference sequence). CDR3 sequence reads: CASSPWSPGPGELFF.

The chain is built from TRBV20-1 and TRBJ1-2; TCRdb returns TRBD1, unconfirmable since there is no DNA. The CDR3 runs 16 residues. Germline-derived CDR1 and CDR2 are DFQATT and SNEGSKA (reference sequence). CDR3 sequence reads: CSARDRDRGKVYGYTF.

J is TRBJ2-1 and V is TRBV7-8; checking the TCRdb D call of TRBD2 is not possible without DNA. From germline, CDR1 is SGHVS and CDR2 FQNEAQ. CDR3 length: 18 amino acids. The CDR3 is CASSLGTSGGYTRNEQFF.

Measured by frequency, this clonotype is medium-sized. This chain joins TRBV6-4 and TRBJ2-3. Germline lookup yields CDR1 MRHNA and CDR2 SNTAGT. The CDR3 sequence is 13 residues long. The CDR3 reads CASSEDSTDTQYF.

V usage is TRBV6-1 and J usage is TRBJ2-5; TCRdb reports TRBD2, a call that lacks DNA to check it against. This CDR3 is built from 18 residues. Germline CDR1 MNHNS, CDR2 SASEGT. The CDR3 protein is CASSRGLAGRRAQETQYF.

The rearrangement links TRBV7-9 to TRBJ1-1; without DNA, the TCRdb call of TRBD1 cannot be checked. Germline V gene sequence: CDR1 SEHNR, CDR2 FQNEAQ (reference sequence). The CDR3 contains 14 residues. CDR3 residues: CASSLSSGGTEAFF.

The chain joins TRBV4-3 to TRBJ2-7; the D call from TCRdb, TRBD2, cannot be confirmed without DNA. CDR1 and CDR2 from the germline V gene are LGHNA and YSLEER. This CDR3 has 18 residues. The CDR3 reads CASSQVVLAGGGAYEQYF.

The rearrangement joins TRBV9 to TRBJ1-3; TCRdb reports TRBD1, a call that lacks DNA to check it against. CDR3 length: 14 residues. Germline loops: CDR1 SGDLS, CDR2 YYNGEE. The CDR3 loop reads CASCTTGSGNTIYF.